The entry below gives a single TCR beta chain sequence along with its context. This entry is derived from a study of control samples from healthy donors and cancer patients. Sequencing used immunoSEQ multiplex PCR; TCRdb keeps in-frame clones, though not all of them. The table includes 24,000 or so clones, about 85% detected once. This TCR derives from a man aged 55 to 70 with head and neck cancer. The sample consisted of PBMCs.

CDR3 region: CASSLVGATGEQYV. The CDR3 coding sequence is TGCGCCAGCAGCTTGGTTGGGGCTACGGGGGAGCAGTACGTC. V gene TRBV5-1 combines with J gene TRBJ2-7, with D perhaps matching TRBD1 or TRBD2 (5 bases each). Germline V gene sequence: CDR1 SGHRS, CDR2 YFSETQ. The CDR3 sequence is 14 residues long. With 0 bases removed from V and 7 bases from J, the gap between germline ends came to 14 bases.